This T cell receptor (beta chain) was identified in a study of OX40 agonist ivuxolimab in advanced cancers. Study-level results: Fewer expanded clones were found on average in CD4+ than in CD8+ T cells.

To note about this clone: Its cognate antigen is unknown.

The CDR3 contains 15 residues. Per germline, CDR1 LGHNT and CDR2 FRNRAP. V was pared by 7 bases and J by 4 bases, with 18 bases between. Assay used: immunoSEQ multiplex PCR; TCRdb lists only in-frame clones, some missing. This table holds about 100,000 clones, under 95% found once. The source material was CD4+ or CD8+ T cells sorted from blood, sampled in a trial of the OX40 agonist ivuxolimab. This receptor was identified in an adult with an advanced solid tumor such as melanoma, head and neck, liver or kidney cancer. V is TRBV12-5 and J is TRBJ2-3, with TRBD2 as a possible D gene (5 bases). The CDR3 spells CASAPLSAVADTQYF. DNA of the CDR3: TGTGCTAGTGCCCCACTTAGCGCAGTCGCAGATACGCAGTATTTT.